The 5 T cell receptor beta chains presented below share a single source sample, sequenced in a study of blood T cell repertoires in COVID-19. Assay: immunoSEQ multiplex PCR; the TCRdb copy retains only in-frame clones and omits some. The table has 180,000 or so clones, approximately 80% seen once; the top ten hold 9.5% to 12%. The sample was PBMCs or T cells enriched from blood (not recorded which). The origin of the receptors is a man in his fifties who had recovered from COVID-19.

This clone was seen more than once but under ten times. V usage is TRBV3-1 (or the pseudogene TRBV3-2) and J usage is TRBJ2-6, with D maybe TRBD1 (5 bases). V shed 2 bases and J shed 4 bases, with 9 bases lying between them. This CDR3 is built from 15 residues. Germline V gives CDR1 LGHDT, CDR2 YNNKEL (reference sequence). DNA for the CDR3: TGTGCCAGCAGCCAACAGGGTTCCGGGGCCAACGTCCTGACTTTC. Translating it yields CASSQQGSGANVLTF.

The genes are TRBV7-9 and TRBJ1-3, with D perhaps TRBD1 (6 bases). The CDR3 sequence is 14 residues long. Germline CDR1 and CDR2: SEHNR and FQNEAQ (reference sequence). Trimming stripped 5 bases from V and 2 bases from J, with 10 bases between. CDR3 amino acids: CASSPAGAGNTIYF. CDR3 DNA: TGTGCCAGCAGCCCCGCAGGGGCTGGAAACACCATATATTTT.

The J gene is TRBJ2-1, the V gene TRBV28; 9 nucleotides line up with TRBD1. Germline CDR1 and CDR2: MDHEN and SYDVKM. The CDR3 totals 16 residues. V shed 2 bases and J 3 bases; nucleotides not matched to a gene: 5. CDR3 protein: CASSLGDRGDYNEQFF. CDR3 bases: TGTGCCAGCAGTTTAGGAGACAGGGGGGACTACAATGAGCAGTTCTTC. Full variable domain (remainder filled in from reference TRBV28 and TRBJ2-1): DVKVTQSSRYLVKRTGEKVFLECVQDMDHENMFWYRQDPGLGLRLIYFSYDVKMKEKGDIPEGYSVSREKKERFSLILESASTNQTSMYLCASSLGDRGDYNEQFFGPGTRLTVL.

This rearrangement joins TRBV6-1 to TRBJ1-2, with D perhaps matching TRBD1 (5 bases). V was cut by 3 bases and J by 6 bases, with 14 bases left in between. Germline V gene data show CDR1 as MNHNS and CDR2 as SASEGT. The CDR3 runs to 14 residues. The CDR3 loop is CASSDRQGLNGYTF. CDR3 sequence (DNA): TGTGCCAGCAGTGACCGGCAGGGTTTGAATGGCTACACCTTC.

The V and J genes are TRBV19 and TRBJ1-2; 10 bases agree with TRBD1. With V trimmed by 7 bases and J by 8 bases, 13 bases remained unmatched. The CDR3 runs to 15 residues. Per the germline V gene, CDR1 is LNHDA and CDR2 is SQIVND (reference sequence). CDR3 nucleotide sequence: TGTGCCAGTACCGACAGGGGGCGCGTCTTTCGGGGCTACACCTTC. Its protein product is CASTDRGRVFRGYTF.